Listed below are T cell receptor beta chains from one sample, sequenced in a study of blood T cell repertoires in COVID-19. The table came from immunoSEQ multiplex PCR; TCRdb's copy has only in-frame clones and leaves some out. The data contain about 240,000 clones, 86% of them singletons. The source material was peripheral blood. The source is a man between 60 and 70 years old with acute or convalescent COVID-19. Both conserved end residues are part of each CDR3. A D gene is named only where the DNA matches it firmly. Rows may omit the clone size; those that give it use once, few, many or a size class.

J,V,D,size,CDR3,DNA
TRBJ1-5,TRBV6-2/TRBV6-3,.,.,CASSYISGNQPQHF,TGTGCCAGCAGTTATATATCTGGCAATCAGCCCCAGCATTTT
TRBJ2-7,TRBV7-2,TRBD1,.,CASSLIPWDRSYEQYF,TGTGCCAGCAGCTTAATCCCCTGGGACAGGTCCTACGAACAGTACTTC
TRBJ2-5,TRBV6-5,TRBD2,.,CASGRGDPETQYF,TGTGCCAGCGGACGGGGGGACCCAGAGACCCAGTACTTC
TRBJ2-3,TRBV11-3,.,.,CASSLGRQVATDTQYF,TGTGCCAGCAGCTTAGGGAGACAGGTTGCCACAGATACGCAGTATTTT
TRBJ2-1,TRBV25-1,.,.,CASSDVWGDNEQFF,TGTGCCAGCAGTGATGTCTGGGGGGACAATGAGCAGTTCTTC
TRBJ1-4,TRBV2,TRBD1,.,CASSDAGGPHAAEKLFF,TGTGCCAGCAGTGACGCAGGGGGCCCTCATGCTGCAGAAAAACTGTTTTTT
TRBJ2-1,TRBV9,.,.,CASSVAPLARSRGPYNEQFF,TGTGCCAGCAGCGTAGCTCCCCTTGCCCGGTCCAGAGGCCCCTACAATGAGCAGTTCTTC
TRBJ2-3,TRBV11-2,.,.,CASSLMGAETDTQYF,TGTGCCAGCAGCTTAATGGGAGCAGAGACAGATACGCAGTATTTT
TRBJ2-3,TRBV24-1,TRBD2,.,CATSDQGLAGGLRYTDTQYF,TGTGCCACCAGTGACCAGGGACTAGCGGGAGGGTTGAGGTACACAGATACGCAGTATTTT
TRBJ2-2,TRBV5-8,TRBD2,.,CASSTRLAARGELFF,TGTGCCAGCAGTACGCGGCTAGCGGCGAGGGGGGAGCTGTTTTTT
TRBJ1-4,TRBV5-1,.,.,CASSSGQPTNEKLFF,TGCGCCAGCAGCTCAGGACAGCCAACTAATGAAAAACTGTTTTTT
TRBJ1-2,TRBV7-2,TRBD1,.,CASSLSARGAGGDYGYTF,TGTGCCAGCAGCTTAAGCGCTCGGGGGGCAGGGGGCGACTATGGCTACACCTTC
TRBJ2-3,TRBV7-8,.,.,CASSFWRGLGADTQYF,TGTGCCAGCAGTTTCTGGAGGGGCCTTGGGGCAGATACGCAGTATTTT
TRBJ2-7,TRBV13,TRBD2,.,CASSSGLALSWEQYF,TGTGCCAGCAGCTCGGGACTAGCGTTATCGTGGGAGCAGTACTTC
TRBJ2-7,TRBV27,TRBD1,.,CASSRLLTGTPYEQYF,TGTGCCAGCAGTCGCCTCTTGACAGGGACCCCCTACGAGCAGTACTTC
TRBJ1-2,TRBV6-5,TRBD1,.,CASSYHRDRANYGYTF,TGTGCCAGCAGTTACCACCGGGACAGGGCTAACTATGGCTACACCTTC
TRBJ1-4,TRBV18,TRBD1,.,CASSSTGGNEKLFF,TGTGCCAGCTCATCGACAGGGGGGAATGAAAAACTGTTTTTT
TRBJ2-2,TRBV7-2,TRBD1,few,CASSRRQGANTGELFF,TGTGCCAGCAGCAGGAGACAGGGGGCGAACACCGGGGAGCTGTTTTTT
TRBJ1-6,TRBV19,TRBD1,few,CASSIRGRGRTVPYNSPLHF,TGTGCCAGTAGTATAAGGGGCAGGGGGCGGACGGTCCCCTATAATTCACCCCTCCACTTT
TRBJ1-2,TRBV4-2,.,.,CASSQDMIGPGSTNYGYTF,TGTGCCAGCAGCCAAGATATGATCGGACCGGGAAGCACTAACTATGGCTACACCTTC
TRBJ2-7,TRBV19,TRBD1,.,CASSTRQGGYEQYF,TGTGCCAGTAGTACCAGACAGGGTGGGTACGAGCAGTACTTC
TRBJ2-7,TRBV21-1,.,.,CAIQQGTGGVYEQYF,TGTGCCATTCAGCAGGGGACAGGGGGAGTTTACGAGCAGTACTTC
TRBJ2-7,TRBV7-9,TRBD1,few,CASSWTGYEQYF,TGTGCCAGCAGCTGGACAGGATACGAGCAGTACTTC
TRBJ2-7,TRBV9,TRBD1,.,CASSVGQGTYEQYF,TGTGCCAGCAGCGTAGGACAGGGCACCTACGAGCAGTACTTC
TRBJ2-1,TRBV24-1,.,.,CATSDLRRGHEQFF,TGTGCCACCAGTGATTTGCGCAGGGGCCATGAGCAGTTCTTC
TRBJ1-2,TRBV28,TRBD1,.,CASSLEGAYYGYTF,TGTGCCAGCAGTTTGGAGGGGGCCTACTATGGCTACACCTTC
TRBJ2-7,TRBV7-6,TRBD1,.,CASSLVTGGSEQYF,TGTGCCAGCAGCTTAGTTACAGGGGGCTCCGAGCAGTACTTC
TRBJ2-5,TRBV6-6,TRBD2,once,CASSRPGLAGGAGETQYF,TGTGCCAGCAGTCGCCCGGGACTAGCGGGAGGGGCTGGCGAGACCCAGTACTTC
TRBJ2-3,TRBV28,TRBD1,.,CASSLGDRVSPDTQYF,TGTGCCAGCAGTTTGGGGGACAGGGTTTCTCCAGATACGCAGTATTTT
TRBJ1-6,TRBV12-3/TRBV12-4,.,.,CASTSEGNSPLHF,TGTGCCAGCACCTCCGAGGGTAATTCACCCCTCCACTTT
TRBJ2-7,TRBV13,.,.,CASSFLVGRWSDSPYEQYF,TGTGCCAGCAGCTTTCTGGTGGGCCGTTGGTCTGACAGTCCCTACGAGCAGTACTTC
TRBJ1-2,TRBV7-3,TRBD1,many,CASSLNRDRNGYTF,TGTGCCAGCAGCTTAAATCGGGACAGAAATGGCTACACCTTC
TRBJ1-6,TRBV5-5,TRBD1,few,CASSLLRQGLWISPLHF,TGTGCCAGCAGCTTGCTCAGACAGGGTCTTTGGATTTCACCCCTCCACTTT
TRBJ2-3,TRBV5-5,TRBD1,.,CASSFRQGADTDTQYF,TGTGCCAGCAGCTTTCGACAGGGGGCTGATACAGATACGCAGTATTTT
TRBJ2-2,TRBV5-1,TRBD1,.,CASSQGPGQGITGELFF,TGCGCCAGCAGCCAAGGCCCGGGACAGGGGATCACCGGGGAGCTGTTTTTT
TRBJ1-1,TRBV25-1,TRBD1,once,CASSRGQGGNTEAFF,TGTGCCAGCAGTAGGGGACAGGGTGGCAACACTGAAGCTTTCTTT
TRBJ1-1,TRBV7-3,TRBD1,.,CASSQSGQGSAAEAFF,TGTGCCAGCAGCCAGAGTGGACAGGGTTCCGCCGCTGAAGCTTTCTTT
TRBJ2-7,TRBV27,.,.,CASSSSTRFGQVGSYEQYF,TGTGCCAGCAGTTCTTCTACTCGTTTTGGACAAGTAGGCTCCTACGAGCAGTACTTC
TRBJ2-2,TRBV9,.,.,CASSAPPGRYTGELFF,TGTGCCAGCAGCGCCCCCCCAGGGAGGTACACCGGGGAGCTGTTTTTT
TRBJ2-3,TRBV7-2,TRBD2,.,CASSLVSGRVTDTQYF,TGTGCCAGCAGCTTAGTTAGCGGGAGAGTAACAGATACGCAGTATTTT
TRBJ1-4,TRBV6-1,.,.,CASSEVAGVKLFF,TGTGCCAGCAGTGAAGTTGCGGGGGTAAAACTGTTTTTT
TRBJ2-3,TRBV19,TRBD1,.,CASSDDRVGTDTQYF,TGTGCCAGTAGTGATGACAGGGTAGGAACAGATACGCAGTATTTT
TRBJ1-2,TRBV5-1,.,.,CASSFGQGVNYGYTF,TGCGCCAGCAGCTTTGGGCAGGGTGTAAACTATGGCTACACCTTC
TRBJ1-5,TRBV7-7,.,.,CASSLAEAMEDQPQHF,TGTGCTAGCAGCTTAGCGGAGGCAATGGAAGATCAGCCCCAGCATTTT
TRBJ1-5,TRBV28,.,.,CASSRGGQPQHF,TGTGCCAGCAGTCGCGGGGGTCAGCCCCAGCATTTT
TRBJ2-1,TRBV7-9,TRBD2,.,CASSLSYSGGNEQFF,TGTGCCAGCAGCTTATCCTATTCGGGGGGGAATGAGCAGTTCTTC
TRBJ2-7,TRBV5-1,TRBD1,.,CASSLSGTGHYEQYF,TGCGCCAGCAGCTTGTCGGGGACAGGGCACTACGAGCAGTACTTC
TRBJ1-2,TRBV6-5,.,.,CASSYSGTGLGYTF,TGTGCCAGCAGTTACTCTGGGACTGGGCTGGGCTACACCTTC
TRBJ1-2,TRBV28,TRBD1,.,CASSSPPLRTGVEPNYGYTF,TGTGCCAGCAGTTCACCACCCCTACGGACAGGGGTCGAACCTAACTATGGCTACACCTTC
TRBJ2-2,TRBV28,TRBD2,.,CASTGGRPPFNTGELFF,TGTGCCAGCACGGGCGGGAGGCCGCCCTTCAACACCGGGGAGCTGTTTTTT
TRBJ2-1,TRBV7-8,.,.,CASSLDGTLVEQFF,TGTGCCAGCAGCTTAGATGGCACCCTCGTAGAGCAGTTCTTC
TRBJ2-7,TRBV28,.,.,CASSWQTPTSQYF,TGTGCCAGCAGTTGGCAGACACCTACGAGCCAGTACTTC
TRBJ1-3,TRBV5-1,.,.,CASSLATGIGGNTIYF,TGCGCCAGCAGCTTGGCCACAGGGATCGGGGGAAACACCATATATTTT
TRBJ1-1,TRBV6-1,.,.,CASSDQGGLSEAFF,TGTGCCAGCAGTGATCAGGGAGGTTTATCTGAAGCTTTCTTT
TRBJ2-7,TRBV29-1,TRBD2,.,CSVLSRGSTYEQYF,TGCAGCGTCCTATCTCGCGGGAGTACCTACGAGCAGTACTTC
TRBJ1-1,TRBV24-1,.,.,CATSGWTVKNTEAFF,TGTGCCACCAGTGGCTGGACAGTAAAAAACACTGAAGCTTTCTTT